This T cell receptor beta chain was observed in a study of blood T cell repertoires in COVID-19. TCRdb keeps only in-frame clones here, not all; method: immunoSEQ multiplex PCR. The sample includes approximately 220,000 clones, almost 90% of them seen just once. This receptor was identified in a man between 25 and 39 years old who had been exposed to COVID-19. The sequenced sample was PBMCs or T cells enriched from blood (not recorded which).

The CDR3 region is CASNRAGASSDTIYF. DNA of the CDR3: TGTGCCAGCAATCGAGCAGGGGCCAGCTCGGACACCATATATTTT. The rearrangement links TRBV14 to TRBJ1-3; D might be TRBD1 (6 bases). The germline V gene encodes CDR1 SGHDN and CDR2 FVKESK. Deletions cut 7 bases from V and 8 bases from J, with 21 bases between. This CDR3 is 15 amino acids long.